This TCR beta chain was sequenced during a study of T cell responses to AZD1222 COVID-19 vaccine. Study at large: Timing groups of about 4 and about 12 weeks for second doses were pooled. Whole-study findings and limits: With two AZD1222 doses given, Spike-specific TCR breadth and depth both rose.

Of note for this clone: Its antigen is undetermined.

TCRdb keeps only in-frame clones here, not all; method: immunoSEQ multiplex PCR. The sample includes more than 95,000 clones, roughly nine tenths seen only once; the top ten take roughly 42%. Germline loops: CDR1 MDHEN, CDR2 SYDVKM. The CDR3 totals 11 residues. Trimming left V 7 bases short and J 4 bases short, with 7 bases between. Source: peripheral blood, taken on day 0 of AZD1222 vaccination. This chain uses TRBV28 with TRBJ1-1; weak D call: TRBD1 (6 bases). The receptor comes from an adult in good health. In DNA form, the CDR3 reads TGTGCCAGCACACAGGGCACTGAAGCTTTCTTT. Translation gives CASTQGTEAFF.